This TCR beta chain comes out of a study of T-cell memory formation after mild COVID-19 (TCRdb year 2021). General notes on the study: TCR sequence clusters from the two donors were found to be largely donor specific. In two donors, T-cell clones that expanded and contracted after mild COVID-19 were followed by sequencing TCRalpha and TCRbeta repertoires longitudinally. The cohort comprised two young, previously healthy adult volunteers, one female and one male. Overall results and qualifications from the work: SARS-CoV-2 specificity of the second-wave clones peaking on day 37 was not confirmed. Some responding clones were detected in pre-infection memory, which suggested that pre-existing cross-reactive memory T cells had joined the SARS-CoV-2 response. Only two mild cases were covered by the study, and larger cohorts that include severe cases with pre-infection samples were considered necessary. Balanced CD4/CD8 phenotypes were observed for clones contracting from day 15 to 85, whereas a bias towards CD4+ was observed for a second wave of clones expanding from day 15 to 37. Contracting CD4+ clones were found mainly in CM and EM memory subsets, while CD8+ clones were enriched in EMRA.

CDR1 and CDR2 were assigned from the germline V gene as KGHDR and SFDVKD. Trimming removed 5 bases from V and 4 bases from J; the gene matches leave 2 bases unexplained. From cysteine to phenylalanine, the CDR3 is 15 amino acids long. Only the CDR3 portion is preserved as DNA: 45 bases, with reading frame beginning at the first base. For this clonotype: It has no known antigen specificity. Nothing much larger sits one base from this clone, and base qualities are not available.

The listed sequencing device is Illumina NovaSeq 6000. Using 5'RACE with constant-segment primers, TCRalpha and TCRbeta cDNA libraries were constructed, with sample barcodes and unique molecular identifiers added in the process. Trizol reagent was used to extract RNA from every sample. The libraries were amplified in two PCR steps, and the second step added a second sample barcode and Illumina TruSeq adapters. Libraries were sequenced on an Illumina NovaSeq with 2 x 150 bp paired-end reads. Regarding the original processing steps: Reads were demultiplexed and collapsed into UMI-guided consensus sequences with migec v1.2.7. With mixcr v2.1.11, UMI consensuses were aligned to TRA and TRB V and J templates and assembled into clonotypes. Expanded or contracted clonotypes were those called significant by both edgeR and NoisET, with noise models trained on biological replicates. For edgeR calls, the cutoffs were a false discovery rate-adjusted p below 0.01 and a log2 fold-change threshold of 1. PCA with hierarchical clustering of max-normalized trajectories of the 1000 most abundant clonotypes was used as exploratory dynamics analysis. Separately sequenced CD4+ and CD8+ repertoires were used to assign a CD4 or CD8 phenotype to each responding clone. TCRdb handled the public reads itself, with Q25 trimming in fastp and clone calling in MiXCR, and kept productive beta chains. Identical CDR3 proteins give one entry, which carries the most common genes and DNA. What appears here as the V and J calls and clone size reflects TCRdb's work, not the paper's. This sample has fewer than 550,000 distinct CDR3 sequences in its table, and 15% to 20% of those were observed once. The top ten clones comprise roughly 8.4% of the sample.

Ficoll-Paque density gradient centrifugation was the method used to isolate PBMCs. This receptor chain uses TRBV24-1 and TRBJ2-7, with 15 bases matching TRBD2. The sample taken for sequencing was PBMCs or a T cell subset sorted from them (not recorded which). The origin of this receptor is an adult woman who had mild COVID-19 (a few samples of this study predate the infection). The sample titles of this study are shuffled in the database, so cell type and time point are left out; the donor was told from shared clones. The DNA is as follows: TGTGCCACCAGTGTCGGGACTAGCGGGAGGTACGAGCAGTACTTC. It encodes CATSVGTSGRYEQYF.